This paragraph reports one T cell receptor beta chain. Its antigen remains unknown. The data were taken from a study of T cell responses to AZD1222 COVID-19 vaccine. Study conclusions and caveats: Baseline seropositivity characterized only a handful of AZD1222 recipients. White British people made up most donors, females outnumbered males, and clonal diversity was possibly underestimated.

The table came from immunoSEQ multiplex PCR; TCRdb's copy has only in-frame clones and leaves some out. The sample consists of about 180,000 clones, around 90% of them appearing once. The sample in question was peripheral blood, obtained on day 0 of AZD1222 vaccination. This receptor was taken from an adult in good health.

CDR3 sequence reads: CASSLTRGGAAFF. The CDR3 nucleotides are TGTGCCAGCAGCTTAACGAGGGGCGGGGCGGCTTTCTTT. The V call is TRBV7-3, the J call TRBJ1-1, with D maybe TRBD1 (5 bases). Trimming stripped 0 bases from V and 11 bases from J, with 13 bases between. The CDR3 covers 13 residues. Germline V gives CDR1 SGHTA, CDR2 FQGTGA.